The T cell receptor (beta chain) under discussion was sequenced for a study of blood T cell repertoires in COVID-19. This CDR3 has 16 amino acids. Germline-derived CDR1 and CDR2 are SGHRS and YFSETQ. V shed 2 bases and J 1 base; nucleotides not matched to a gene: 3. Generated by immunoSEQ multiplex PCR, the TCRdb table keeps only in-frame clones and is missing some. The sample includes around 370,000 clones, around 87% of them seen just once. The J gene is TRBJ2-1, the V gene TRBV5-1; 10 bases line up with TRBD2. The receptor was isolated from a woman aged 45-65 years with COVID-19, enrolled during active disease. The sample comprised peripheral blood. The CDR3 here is CASSFSAGGSYNEQFF. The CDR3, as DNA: TGCGCCAGCAGCTTTTCAGCGGGAGGGTCCTACAATGAGCAGTTCTTC.